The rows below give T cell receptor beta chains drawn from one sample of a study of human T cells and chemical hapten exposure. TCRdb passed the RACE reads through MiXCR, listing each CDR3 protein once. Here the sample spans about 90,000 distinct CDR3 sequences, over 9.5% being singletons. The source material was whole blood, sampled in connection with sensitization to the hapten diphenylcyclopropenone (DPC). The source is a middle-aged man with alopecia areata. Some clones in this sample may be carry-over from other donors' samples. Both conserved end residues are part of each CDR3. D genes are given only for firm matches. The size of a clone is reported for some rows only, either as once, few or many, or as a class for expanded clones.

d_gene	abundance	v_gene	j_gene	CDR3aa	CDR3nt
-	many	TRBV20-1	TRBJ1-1	CSASAPGTEAFF	TGCAGTGCTAGCGCCCCGGGAACTGAAGCTTTCTTT
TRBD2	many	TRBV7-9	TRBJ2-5	CASSSVAGVGETQYF	TGTGCCAGCAGCTCTGTAGCGGGAGTAGGAGAGACCCAGTACTTC
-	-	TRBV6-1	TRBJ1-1	CASRGLMNTEAFF	TGTGCCAGCAGAGGACTGATGAACACTGAAGCTTTCTTT
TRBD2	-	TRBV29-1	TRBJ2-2	CRLAGTNTGELFF	TGCAGACTAGCGGGGACGAACACCGGGGAGCTGTTTTTT
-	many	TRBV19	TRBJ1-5	CASNGGRDNQPQHF	TGTGCCAGTAATGGAGGCCGGGACAATCAGCCCCAGCATTTT
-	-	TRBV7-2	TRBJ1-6	CASRRTENSPLHF	TGTGCCAGCAGAAGGACTGAGAATTCACCCCTCCACTTT
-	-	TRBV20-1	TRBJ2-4	CSAVARTKNIQYF	TGCAGTGCAGTGGCGCGGACCAAAAACATTCAGTACTTC
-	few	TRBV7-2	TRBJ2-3	CASSLPTIAGITDTQYF	TGTGCCAGCAGCTTACCTACCATTGCGGGCATCACAGATACGCAGTATTTT
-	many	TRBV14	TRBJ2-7	CASSQRGRTTYEQYF	TGTGCCAGCAGCCAACGGGGCAGGACGACCTACGAGCAGTACTTC
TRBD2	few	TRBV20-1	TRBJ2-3	CSADLTSGDTDTQYF	TGCAGTGCCGATTTGACTAGCGGTGACACAGATACGCAGTATTTT
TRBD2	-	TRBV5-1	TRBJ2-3	CASSLVAGGITDTQYF	TGCGCCAGCAGCTTGGTAGCGGGAGGAATCACAGATACGCAGTATTTT
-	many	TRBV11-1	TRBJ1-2	CASAPDSRVRGYTF	TGTGCCAGCGCGCCCGACTCTAGGGTGAGGGGCTACACCTTC
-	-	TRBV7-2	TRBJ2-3	CASSFRLEQYTQYF	TGTGCCAGCAGCTTCCGCCTAGAGCAATATACGCAGTATTTT
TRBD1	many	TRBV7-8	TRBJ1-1	CASNPDRVNTEAFF	TGTGCCAGCAACCCAGACAGGGTGAACACTGAAGCTTTCTTT
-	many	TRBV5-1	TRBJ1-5	CASSLEGSNQPQHF	TGCGCCAGCAGCTTGGAGGGGAGCAATCAGCCCCAGCATTTT
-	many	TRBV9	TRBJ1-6	CASSVAGPGPLHF	TGTGCCAGCAGCGTAGCAGGGCCGGGACCCCTCCACTTT
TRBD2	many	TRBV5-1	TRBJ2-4	CASSREGNENIQYF	TGCGCCAGCAGCCGGGAGGGAAACGAAAACATTCAGTACTTC
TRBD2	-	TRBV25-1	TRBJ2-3	CASSDGLAGMDTQYF	TGTGCCAGCAGTGATGGACTAGCGGGAATGGATACGCAGTATTTT
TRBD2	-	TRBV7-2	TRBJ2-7	CASSARLAGSSYEQYF	TGTGCCAGCAGCGCCCGACTAGCGGGGAGCTCCTACGAGCAGTACTTC
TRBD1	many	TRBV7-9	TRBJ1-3	CASSFGGQGSGNTIYF	TGTGCCAGCAGCTTCGGGGGACAGGGCTCTGGAAACACCATATATTTT
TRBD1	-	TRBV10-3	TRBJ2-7	CAIRDRYEQYF	TGTGCCATCAGGGACAGGTACGAGCAGTACTTC
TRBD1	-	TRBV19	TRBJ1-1	CASSTLPGQGMGTEAFF	TGTGCCAGTAGTACCCTCCCGGGACAGGGAATGGGGACTGAAGCTTTCTTT
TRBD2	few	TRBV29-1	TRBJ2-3	CSDSGSTDTQYF	TGCAGCGATAGCGGGAGCACAGATACGCAGTATTTT
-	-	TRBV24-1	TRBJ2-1	CATRGWDDNEQFF	TGTGCCACGAGGGGATGGGACGACAATGAGCAGTTCTTC
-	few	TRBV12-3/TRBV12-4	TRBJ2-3	CASSYRDTQYF	TGTGCCAGCAGCTACAGAGATACGCAGTATTTT
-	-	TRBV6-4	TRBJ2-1	CASSDHNKAEQFF	TGTGCCAGCAGTGACCACAACAAGGCAGAGCAGTTCTTC
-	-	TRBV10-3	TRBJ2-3	CAPPDTQYF	TGTGCCCCCCCGGATACGCAGTATTTT
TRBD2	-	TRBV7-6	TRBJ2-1	CASMLLAGGYEQFF	TGTGCCAGCATGCTCTTAGCGGGAGGATATGAGCAGTTCTTC
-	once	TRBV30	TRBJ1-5	CAWSAIGTGRNQPQHF	TGTGCCTGGAGTGCCATCGGTACAGGACGAAATCAGCCCCAGCATTTT
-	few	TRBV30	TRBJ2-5	CAWGGFRETQYF	TGTGCCTGGGGGGGGTTCCGAGAGACCCAGTACTTC
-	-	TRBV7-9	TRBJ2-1	CASSSGESGHNEQFF	TGTGCCAGCAGCTCGGGAGAATCGGGGCACAATGAGCAGTTCTTC
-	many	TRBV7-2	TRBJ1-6	CASSTRTTRTPLHF	TGTGCCAGCAGCACCAGGACCACCCGGACACCCCTCCACTTT
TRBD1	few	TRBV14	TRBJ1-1	CASSRDRGARRRNTEAFF	TGTGCCAGCAGCCGGGACAGGGGGGCGAGACGACGAAACACTGAAGCTTTCTTT
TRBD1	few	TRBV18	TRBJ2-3	CASSPLGQGTDTQYF	TGTGCCAGCTCACCATTGGGACAGGGCACAGATACGCAGTATTTT
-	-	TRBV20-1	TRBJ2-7	CSARREPPGISYEQYF	TGCAGTGCTAGAAGGGAGCCCCCGGGGATCTCCTACGAGCAGTACTTC
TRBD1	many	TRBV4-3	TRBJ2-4	CASSQDLGQGSKNIQYF	TGCGCCAGCAGCCAAGATCTGGGACAGGGGTCCAAAAACATTCAGTACTTC
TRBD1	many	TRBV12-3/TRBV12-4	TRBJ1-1	CASSPTGGITEAFF	TGTGCCAGCAGTCCAACAGGGGGCATCACTGAAGCTTTCTTT
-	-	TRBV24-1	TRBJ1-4	CATSASGYEKLFF	TGTGCCACCAGTGCTTCAGGATATGAAAAACTGTTTTTT
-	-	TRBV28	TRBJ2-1	CASSFSPIKYNEQFF	TGTGCCAGCAGTTTCTCTCCGATTAAATACAATGAGCAGTTCTTC
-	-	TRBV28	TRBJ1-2	CASSLIRLYGYTF	TGTGCCAGCAGTTTAATCAGACTCTATGGCTACACCTTC
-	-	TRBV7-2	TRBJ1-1	CASSLALGSGSLNTEAFF	TGTGCCAGCAGCTTAGCGCTCGGGTCAGGGTCACTGAACACTGAAGCTTTCTTT